This paragraph covers one T cell receptor (beta chain) sequence. The data are from a study of blood T cell repertoires in COVID-19. About the research overall: Researchers got acute and convalescent COVID-19 samples from the United States, Italy and Spain.

This CDR3 region has 16 residues. Germline V gene lookup returns CDR1 SGDLS and CDR2 YYNGEE. V gave up 3 bases and J gave up 8 bases; unmatched junction bases: 13. The repertoire was sequenced with immunoSEQ multiplex PCR; TCRdb's copy has only in-frame clones and lacks some. The sample has over 200,000 clones, about nine tenths seen once. The chain is built from TRBV9 and TRBJ2-1, with 8 bases aligning to TRBD1. The receptor was isolated from an older man with acute or convalescent COVID-19. The sample comprised peripheral blood. The CDR3 here is CASSGPGQGVWDEQFF. For the CDR3, the DNA is TGTGCCAGCAGCGGTCCAGGACAGGGAGTTTGGGATGAGCAGTTCTTC.